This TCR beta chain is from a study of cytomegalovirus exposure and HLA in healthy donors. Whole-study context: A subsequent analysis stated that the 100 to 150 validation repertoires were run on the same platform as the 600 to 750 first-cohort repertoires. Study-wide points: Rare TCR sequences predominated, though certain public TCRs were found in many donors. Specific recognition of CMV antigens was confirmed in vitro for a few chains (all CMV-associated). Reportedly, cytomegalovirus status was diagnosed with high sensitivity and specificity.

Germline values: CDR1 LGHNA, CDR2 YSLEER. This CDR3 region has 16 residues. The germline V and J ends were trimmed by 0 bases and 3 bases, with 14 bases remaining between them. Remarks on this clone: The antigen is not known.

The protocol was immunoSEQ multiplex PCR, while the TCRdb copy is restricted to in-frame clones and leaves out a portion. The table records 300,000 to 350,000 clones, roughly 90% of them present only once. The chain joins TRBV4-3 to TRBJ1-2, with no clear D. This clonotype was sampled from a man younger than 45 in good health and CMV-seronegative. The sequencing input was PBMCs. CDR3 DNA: TGCGCCAGCAGCCAAGATTGGCCAGGCGACCACTATGGCTACACCTTC. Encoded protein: CASSQDWPGDHYGYTF.